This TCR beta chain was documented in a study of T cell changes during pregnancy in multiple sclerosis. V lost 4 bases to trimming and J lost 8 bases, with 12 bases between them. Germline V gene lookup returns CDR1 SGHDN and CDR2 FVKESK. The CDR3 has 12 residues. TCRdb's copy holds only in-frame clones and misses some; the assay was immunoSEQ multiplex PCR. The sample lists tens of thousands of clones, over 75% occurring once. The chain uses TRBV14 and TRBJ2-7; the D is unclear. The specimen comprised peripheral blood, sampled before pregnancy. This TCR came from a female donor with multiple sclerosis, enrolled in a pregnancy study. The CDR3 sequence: CASSPSFAQQYF. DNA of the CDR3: TGTGCCAGCAGCCCTTCATTTGCGCAGCAGTACTTC.